Following are 19 T cell receptor beta chains from one sample sequenced in a study of spatial heterogeneity in lung cancer. One entry per CDR3 protein, called by TCRdb with MiXCR from the 5' RACE reads. This sample has 40,000 or so distinct CDR3 sequences, with around 3.1% found just once. Time point indicated: sample taken at primary tumor resection. The starting material was normal lung tissue next to the tumor, obtained at surgery. The receptors come from a male donor with early-stage non-small cell lung cancer.

The table lists this clonotype with many counts. The chain has TRBV10-3 and TRBJ2-2, with 9 bases aligning to TRBD2. V was clipped by 4 bases and J by 6 bases; unmatched bases: 6. The CDR3 runs to 15 residues. CDR1 and CDR2 (germline): ENHRY, SYGVKD. Here the CDR3 DNA reads TGTGCCATCAGTGGTAGCGGGAGCGGCGCCGGGGAGCTGTTTTTT. Protein product: CAISGSGSGAGELFF.

This clonotype was counted ten times or more. The rearrangement uses TRBV6-2 or TRBV6-3 and TRBJ1-1, with D unresolved. V was pared by 2 bases and J by 11 bases, with 9 bases between. This CDR3 comprises 11 residues. Germline CDR1 reads MNHEY; CDR2 reads SVGEGT. CDR3 sequence: CASSYGFEAFF. The CDR3 DNA reads TGTGCCAGCAGTTACGGGTTTGAGGCTTTCTTT.

This clonotype was seen repeatedly, ten times or more. The rearrangement links TRBV7-3 to TRBJ2-2; no definite D call. The CDR3 loop spans 13 amino acids. Germline CDR1 reads SGHTA; CDR2 reads FQGTGA. Trimming took 4 bases from V and 6 from J, leaving 9 bases between them. CDR3 nucleotides: TGTGCCAGCAGCTCCCAAAGACCCGGGGAGCTGTTTTTT. It translates to CASSSQRPGELFF.

This clonotype appeared many times. This sequence joins TRBV20-1 and TRBJ1-4; weak D call: TRBD1 (6 bases). CDR1 is DFQATT, CDR2 SNEGSKA, per germline (reference sequence). V was shortened by 7 bases and J by 7 bases, with 13 bases between the two germline ends. This CDR3 contains 12 residues. The CDR3 DNA reads as TGCAGTGTACAGGGAGGTGGTGAAAAACTGTTTTTT. This sequence encodes CSVQGGGEKLFF.

This clonotype came up many times. V and J are TRBV29-1 and TRBJ1-6, with a possible D match to TRBD1 (5 bases). Germline CDR1 is SQVTM and CDR2 is ANQGSEA. The CDR3 length is 14 residues. Trimming shortened V by 5 bases and J by 7 bases, and 15 bases separated the two germline ends. CDR3 sequence (DNA): TGCAGCGTTAGATTACAGGAGCAGAATTCACCCCTCCACTTT. Protein: CSVRLQEQNSPLHF.

In its sample, this clonotype was seen many times. V and J are TRBV12-3 or TRBV12-4 and TRBJ2-2, with 7 bases that match TRBD1. The CDR3 has 13 amino acids. With 5 bases clipped from V and 9 bases from J, the junction kept 6 bases outside the gene matches. The CDR3 DNA reads as TGTGCCAGCAGTCCCCCGACAGGGCGGGAGCTGTTTTTT. Encoded protein: CASSPPTGRELFF.

This clonotype was recorded at least ten times. The genes are TRBV12-3 or TRBV12-4 and TRBJ2-1; D gene uncertain. Between the trimmed V and J ends, which lost 6 bases and 5 bases, there was a span of 11 bases. This CDR3 contains 13 residues. The CDR3 DNA follows: TGTGCCAGCAGGAAGAACTTAAACAATGAGCAGTTCTTC. Translating it yields CASRKNLNNEQFF.

This clonotype was counted ten times or more. The V and J genes are TRBV10-2 and TRBJ2-2; unclear D gene. The V end was cut by 8 bases, the J end by 8 bases, with 18 bases between. Looked up from germline, CDR1 is WSHSY and CDR2 is SAAADI. The CDR3 has 14 residues. CDR3 sequence reads: CASQQTPRSGELFF. The CDR3 DNA reads TGCGCCAGCCAGCAGACACCTCGGTCGGGGGAGCTGTTTTTT.

The table lists this clonotype with many counts. The chain is built from TRBV5-1 and TRBJ1-1; 7 bases match TRBD1. CDR1 and CDR2 (germline): SGHRS, YFSETQ. The CDR3 extends over 12 amino acids. The trim removed 0 bases at V and 10 bases at J, leaving 3 bases unmatched. The DNA of the CDR3 is TGCGCCAGCAGCTTGGAGGGGGCGGCAGCTTTCTTT. The encoded protein is CASSLEGAAAFF. Variable domain in full (rest from reference TRBV5-1 and TRBJ1-1): KAGVTQTPRYLIKTRGQQVTLSCSPISGHRSVSWYQQTPGQGLQFLFEYFSETQRNKGNFPGRFSGRQFSNSRSEMNVSTLELGDSALYLCASSLEGAAAFFGQGTRLTVV.

There are many counts of this clonotype. The J gene is TRBJ2-5, the V gene TRBV5-1, with D possibly TRBD2 on 6 matching bases. Germline V lookup: CDR1 SGHRS, CDR2 YFSETQ. Trimming took 3 bases from V and 2 from J, leaving 14 bases between them. CDR3 length: 15 residues. This CDR3 reads CASSSTGTYQETQYF. In DNA form, the CDR3 reads TGCGCCAGCAGCTCGACCGGGACTTATCAAGAGACCCAGTACTTC.

This clonotype was detected only a few times. The chain carries TRBV7-8 and TRBJ2-3, with D maybe TRBD2 (7 bases). This CDR3 is built from 11 residues. Germline V CDR1 and CDR2: SGHVS, FQNEAQ. The V and J ends lost 10 bases and 4 bases respectively, with 9 bases between them. As DNA, the CDR3 is TGTGCCATAGGGGGGGCAGATACGCAGTATTTT. Translation: CAIGGADTQYF.

This clonotype was observed at least ten times. The chain carries TRBV27 and TRBJ2-3, with TRBD2 matching 11 bases. The V gene end was trimmed by 6 bases and the J gene end by 4 bases; junction bases not matched to a gene: 15. The CDR3 loop spans 18 amino acids. CDR1 is MNHEY and CDR2 is SMNVEV in the germline V gene (reference sequence). The CDR3 loop is CASRDVSLGLAVSDTQYF. The CDR3 bases are TGTGCCAGCAGGGATGTATCCCTGGGACTAGCGGTATCAGATACGCAGTATTTT.

CDR3 sequence reads: CASRPRAQETQYF. The DNA for the CDR3 is TGTGCCAGCAGGCCCCGGGCCCAAGAGACCCAGTACTTC. The chain joins TRBV12-3 or TRBV12-4 to TRBJ2-5; D remains unclear. This CDR3 region has 13 residues. V gave up 6 bases and J gave up 1 base, with 9 bases separating them.

This clonotype was counted many times. This sequence joins TRBV10-3 and TRBJ2-3, with TRBD2 as a possible D gene (6 bases). Germline CDR1 reads ENHRY; CDR2 reads SYGVKD. Deletions cut 8 bases from V and 2 bases from J, with 11 bases between. The CDR3 is made up of 13 amino acids. Here the CDR3 DNA reads TGTGCCATCGCGCCGGGAGCCACAGATACGCAGTATTTT. It specifies CAIAPGATDTQYF.

Worth noting for this clonotype: This may be a read error: a much more frequent sequence differs by one nucleotide. V is TRBV18 and J is TRBJ2-4; 8 bases line up with TRBD2. The CDR3 has 15 amino acids. The germline CDR1 and CDR2 sequences are KGHSH and LQKENI. Trimming at V came to 3 bases and at J to 10 bases, leaving 11 bases not matched to a gene. DNA for the CDR3: TGTGCCAGCTCACCTTTGGGACTAGTCGACTCAATTCAGTACTTC. Residues: CASSPLGLVDSIQYF.

This clonotype came up many times. The J gene is TRBJ2-3, the V gene TRBV5-4, with TRBD2 as a possible D gene (5 bases). V shed 0 bases and J shed 1 base, with 6 bases lying between them. The CDR3 is made up of 14 amino acids. Germline CDR1 and CDR2: SGHNT and YYREEE (reference sequence). CDR3 bases: TGTGCCAGCAGCTTGGGGCGGGGCACAGATACGCAGTATTTT. Protein product: CASSLGRGTDTQYF.

This clonotype appeared many times. This chain uses TRBV7-2 with TRBJ1-4; TRBD1 aligns across 8 bases. Per the germline V gene, CDR1 is SGHTA and CDR2 is FQGNSA. V trimming: 2 bases; J trimming: 2 bases; junction bases outside the gene matches: 4. The CDR3 covers 16 residues. The CDR3 here is CASSLYGQGTNEKLFF. CDR3 bases: TGTGCCAGCAGCTTATACGGACAGGGTACTAATGAAAAACTGTTTTTT.

This clonotype was seen ten or more times. This rearrangement joins TRBV28 to TRBJ2-7, with 9 positions matching TRBD1. V shed 10 bases and J 3 bases; nucleotides not matched to a gene: 4. The V gene's germline CDR1 is MDHEN and CDR2 SYDVKM. This CDR3 contains 12 residues. Here the CDR3 reads CATGTGSYEQYF. The CDR3, as DNA: TGTGCCACCGGGACAGGGAGCTACGAGCAGTACTTC. Full variable domain (remainder filled in from reference TRBV28 and TRBJ2-7): DVKVTQSSRYLVKRTGEKVFLECVQDMDHENMFWYRQDPGLGLRLIYFSYDVKMKEKGDIPEGYSVSREKKERFSLILESASTNQTSMYLCATGTGSYEQYFGPGTRLTVT.

This clonotype came up many times. V gene TRBV7-2 combines with J gene TRBJ2-2; a weak D match, TRBD2 (6 bases). Germline V gene lookup returns CDR1 SGHTA and CDR2 FQGNSA. The CDR3 is made up of 17 amino acids. The ends were cut back, 5 bases at V and 0 bases at J, with 16 bases in the middle. In nucleotides, the CDR3 is TGTGCCAGCAGCGTCCCGGGACTCCATTCGAACACCGGGGAGCTGTTTTTT. This sequence encodes CASSVPGLHSNTGELFF. Filled out from reference TRBV7-2 and TRBJ2-2, the complete variable domain reads GAGVSQSPSNKVTEKGKDVELRCDPISGHTALYWYRQSLGQGLEFLIYFQGNSAPDKSGLPSDRFSAERTGGSVSTLTIQRTQQEDSAVYLCASSVPGLHSNTGELFFGEGSRLTVL.